This entry features one T cell receptor (beta chain) sequence. The source of the sample is a study of blood T cell repertoires in COVID-19. In the study overall: The United States, Italy and Spain supplied acute and convalescent COVID-19 samples.

CDR1 and CDR2 from the germline V gene are LGHNA and YNFKEQ. The CDR3 has 17 amino acids. Deletions cut 8 bases from V and 0 bases from J, with 20 bases between. TCRdb's table, derived via immunoSEQ multiplex PCR, lists solely in-frame clones and lacks some. This sample has about 84,000 clones, with 83% found just once. The clonotype comes from a woman older than 75 with acute or convalescent COVID-19. The chain uses TRBV4-2 and TRBJ1-3, with a tentative D call TRBD1 (6 bases). Input material: peripheral blood. The chain's CDR3 is CASRDTTIPFSGNTIYF. The CDR3 coding sequence is TGTGCCAGCCGGGACACCACTATTCCCTTCTCTGGAAACACCATATATTTT.